This passage covers 28 T cell receptor beta chains from one sample sequenced in a study of shared clonotypes between healthy human individuals. TCRdb keeps only in-frame clones here, not all; method: immunoSEQ multiplex PCR. This table has 740,000 or so clones, approximately 73% appearing once. Material: memory CD4+ T cells sorted from blood. Specified subset: CD45RA-negative fraction. Receptors were obtained from a woman aged 25 to 45 in good health.

J is TRBJ2-7 and V is TRBV28, with a possible D match to TRBD1 (6 bases). The CDR3 loop spans 13 amino acids. CDR1 and CDR2 from the germline V gene are MDHEN and SYDVKM. V dropped 5 bases and J dropped 6 bases, with 14 bases sitting between them. The CDR3 region is CASSLAQGPEQYF. The CDR3 DNA reads TGTGCCAGCAGTCTTGCACAGGGACCCGAGCAGTACTTC.

The rearrangement joins TRBV4-1 to TRBJ2-1, with a tentative D call TRBD1 (6 bases). V shed 3 bases and J shed 9 bases, with 18 bases lying between them. The CDR3 runs 15 residues. Germline CDR1 reads MGHRA; CDR2 reads YSYEKL. The CDR3 region is CASSHLGRGPPEQFF. The CDR3 nucleotides are TGCGCCAGCAGCCATCTAGGCAGGGGACCCCCTGAGCAGTTCTTC.

To note about this clone: A much larger clone lies one base from this, so it may be a read error. The genes are TRBV29-1 and TRBJ1-5, with TRBD1 as a possible D gene (6 bases). This CDR3 spans 14 amino acids. Looked up from germline, CDR1 is SQVTM and CDR2 is ANQGSEA. Between the trimmed V and J ends, which lost 6 bases and 0 bases, there was a span of 12 bases. CDR3 loop: CSVRGDSSNQPQHF. In nucleotides, the CDR3 is TGCAGCGTCAGGGGCGACAGTAGCAATCAGCCCCAGCATTTT. Full variable domain (outside the CDR3, taken from reference TRBV29-1 and TRBJ1-5): SAVISQKPSRDICQRGTSLTIQCQVDSQVTMMFWYRQQPGQSLTLIATANQGSEATYESGFVIDKFPISRPNLTFSTLTVSNMSPEDSSIYLCSVRGDSSNQPQHFGDGTRLSIL.

This sequence joins TRBV28 and TRBJ1-2; D is perhaps TRBD1 (6 bases). Trimming shortened V by 2 bases and J by 8 bases, and 15 bases separated the two germline ends. CDR3 length: 14 amino acids. CDR1 MDHEN and CDR2 SYDVKM come from the germline V gene. CDR3 amino acids: CASSLGTHSPGYTF. DNA for the CDR3: TGTGCCAGCAGTTTAGGGACACACAGTCCGGGCTACACCTTC.

The chain couples TRBV27 to TRBJ2-5; possible D gene TRBD2, 5 bases. V shed 3 bases and J shed 5 bases, with 10 bases lying between them. The V gene's germline CDR1 is MNHEY and CDR2 SMNVEV (reference sequence). CDR3 size: 13 residues. CDR3 protein: CASSFGLRETQYF. The CDR3 DNA reads as TGTGCCAGCAGTTTCGGACTGAGGGAGACCCAGTACTTC.

J is TRBJ2-7 and V is TRBV28; 7 bases are shared with TRBD1. V gave up 4 bases and J gave up 4 bases; unmatched junction bases: 7. Per the germline V gene, CDR1 is MDHEN and CDR2 is SYDVKM. The CDR3 has 14 residues. CDR3 coding DNA: TGTGCCAGCAGTTCACAGGGACAGTTTTACGAGCAGTACTTC. It encodes CASSSQGQFYEQYF.

The V gene is TRBV9, the J gene TRBJ2-3, with a tentative D call TRBD2 (6 bases). Germline-derived CDR1 and CDR2 are SGDLS and YYNGEE. The CDR3 has 17 residues. The germline V and J ends were trimmed by 0 bases and 7 bases, with 21 bases remaining between them. The CDR3 loop is CASSVDSGPSTQNTQYF. CDR3 nucleotides: TGTGCCAGCAGCGTAGATAGCGGACCATCTACCCAAAATACGCAGTATTTT.

This clone has only one observation. The chain has TRBV27 and TRBJ2-7; 9 bases are a match to TRBD2. Germline CDR1 reads MNHEY; CDR2 reads SMNVEV (reference sequence). This CDR3 comprises 13 residues. After removal of 3 bases from V and 6 bases from J, the junction contained 3 bases not matched to a gene. The CDR3 bases are TGTGCCAGCAGTTTTAGCGGGAGCGGCGAGCAGTACTTC. It codes for CASSFSGSGEQYF.

The rearrangement uses TRBV19 and TRBJ1-2; D unclear. V was cut by 5 bases and J by 8 bases, with 6 bases left in between. Germline V gene sequence: CDR1 LNHDA, CDR2 SQIVND (reference sequence). This CDR3 is 10 amino acids long. The CDR3 nucleotides are TGTGCCAGTAGTTCTGTCGGCTACACCTTC. Translation gives CASSSVGYTF.

This clone was recorded once. The J gene is TRBJ1-2, the V gene TRBV19; D unclear. The CDR3 loop spans 14 amino acids. Germline-derived CDR1 and CDR2 are LNHDA and SQIVND (reference sequence). Trimming left V 3 bases short and J 5 bases short, with 13 bases between. CDR3 nucleotides: TGTGCCAGTAGTATTCCCGGAGAGCGTTATGGCTACACCTTC. Protein product: CASSIPGERYGYTF.

The chain recombines TRBV28 with TRBJ2-7; the match to TRBD1 covers 7 bases. Per germline, CDR1 MDHEN and CDR2 SYDVKM. This CDR3 is built from 13 residues. The ends lost 7 bases at V and 6 bases at J; junction bases unmatched: 9. The CDR3 DNA reads as TGTGCCAGCACCCCATTCCCAGGGGGCGAGCAGTACTTC. This codes for CASTPFPGGEQYF.

This clone was found once. The V and J genes are TRBV11-2 and TRBJ2-5; the match to TRBD2 covers 8 bases. V lost 2 bases to trimming and J lost 4 bases; unmatched junction nucleotides: 9. Germline assignment: CDR1 SGHAT and CDR2 FQNNGV. This CDR3 contains 16 residues. CDR3 protein: CASSLIPAGVIETQYF. CDR3 nucleotides: TGTGCCAGCAGCTTAATACCAGCGGGAGTGATAGAGACCCAGTACTTC.

About this clone itself: At one end the junction does not follow the germline gene, possibly because of a read error. The chain joins TRBV19 to TRBJ1-4, with 7 bases lining up with TRBD1. The length of the CDR3 is 13 residues. Per germline, CDR1 LNHDA and CDR2 SQIVND (reference sequence). CDR3 protein: CASRIGTDEKLFF. As DNA, the CDR3 is TGTGCCAGTAGAATAGGGACAGATGAAAAACTGTTTTTT.

This clone was seen once. V usage is TRBV19 and J usage is TRBJ2-7; TRBD2 is a possible D gene (6 bases). V was shortened by 10 bases and J by 3 bases, with 22 bases between the two germline ends. Per the germline V gene, CDR1 is LNHDA and CDR2 is SQIVND (reference sequence). CDR3 length equals 15 residues. DNA for the CDR3: TGTGCCACCAAGGAGGAGGGATCTTCCCTCTACGAGCAGTACTTC. This translates into CATKEEGSSLYEQYF.

This chain joins TRBV6-1 and TRBJ2-1; 11 bases are shared with TRBD1. Germline V gene data show CDR1 as MNHNS and CDR2 as SASEGT. The CDR3 is made up of 13 amino acids. V lost 6 bases to trimming and J lost 8 bases; unmatched junction nucleotides: 3. The CDR3 DNA reads TGTGCCAGCAGGGGGACAGGGGGGCATGAGCAGTTCTTC. Its protein is CASRGTGGHEQFF.

On this clone: This likely traces to a read error, being one base from a far larger clone. The V and J genes are TRBV7-9 and TRBJ1-5, with D unclear. Germline CDR1 reads SEHNR; CDR2 reads FQNEAQ (reference sequence). Trimming cost V 1 base and J 6 bases, with 4 bases left between them. CDR3 length equals 12 residues. The CDR3 coding sequence is TGTGCCAGCAGCTTAGAGAGTCAGCCCCAGCATTTT. Translation gives CASSLESQPQHF.

The genes are TRBV19 and TRBJ2-5; 11 bases map to TRBD2. V shed 4 bases, J shed 4 bases, and the junction held 11 bases outside the gene matches. Germline V lookup: CDR1 LNHDA, CDR2 SQIVND (reference sequence). The CDR3 consists of 17 residues. Written as DNA, the CDR3 is TGTGCCAGTAGTACTGGGATAGCGGGAGGGCGGGGAGAGACCCAGTACTTC. Translated, it gives CASSTGIAGGRGETQYF.

As to this clone: Possible read error: a much larger clone is one base away. The CDR3 is CANYGLATSGSTDTQYF. CDR3 DNA: TGTGCCAACTACGGTCTTGCGACGAGCGGTAGCACAGATACGCAGTATTTT. The rearrangement links TRBV25-1 to TRBJ2-3; TRBD2 is a possible D gene (5 bases). Per the germline V gene, CDR1 is MGHDK and CDR2 is SYGVNS. The CDR3 runs 17 residues. The V end lost 10 bases, the J end lost 0 bases, and 23 bases lay between the germline ends.

The rearrangement joins TRBV7-2 to TRBJ2-1, with 8 bases identical to TRBD2. The CDR3 is 14 amino acids. Germline V gene sequence: CDR1 SGHTA, CDR2 FQGNSA. The V gene end was trimmed by 2 bases and the J gene end by 6 bases; junction bases not matched to a gene: 3. The CDR3 DNA reads as TGTGCCAGCAGCTTAAGCGGGAGAACCAATGAGCAGTTCTTC. Its translation is CASSLSGRTNEQFF.

This chain connects TRBV7-2 to TRBJ1-5; D is unclear. V was shortened by 4 bases and J by 2 bases, with 9 bases between the two germline ends. CDR3 length equals 14 residues. Germline CDR1 SGHTA, CDR2 FQGNSA. CDR3 nucleotide sequence: TGTGCCAGCAGCTCGAACGGCGGCAATCAGCCCCAGCATTTT. Amino acid sequence: CASSSNGGNQPQHF. Filled out from reference TRBV7-2 and TRBJ1-5, the complete variable domain reads GAGVSQSPSNKVTEKGKDVELRCDPISGHTALYWYRQSLGQGLEFLIYFQGNSAPDKSGLPSDRFSAERTGGSVSTLTIQRTQQEDSAVYLCASSSNGGNQPQHFGDGTRLSIL.

This sequence joins TRBV9 and TRBJ1-1; 10 positions match TRBD1. The germline gives CDR1 SGDLS, CDR2 YYNGEE. Germline trimming cut 3 bases from V and 5 bases from J; bases unmatched to any gene: 7. This CDR3 has 15 residues. The CDR3 nucleotides read TGTGCCAGCAGCGCCGGGACAGGGGTCGGAACTGAAGCTTTCTTT. It codes for CASSAGTGVGTEAFF.

The DNA for the CDR3 is TGTGCCAGCAGCTTAGCGGTGCGTGGCTACACCTTC. Translating gives CASSLAVRGYTF. The chain couples TRBV7-9 to TRBJ1-2; D unclear. V lost 0 bases and J 7 bases, leaving 6 bases between the germline ends. This CDR3 has 12 amino acids. Per germline, CDR1 SEHNR and CDR2 FQNEAQ (reference sequence).

The table lists this clone with a count of one. The V and J genes are TRBV28 and TRBJ2-3; D is unresolved. Germline V gives CDR1 MDHEN, CDR2 SYDVKM. The CDR3 totals 12 residues. V lost 4 bases and J lost 6, with 8 bases in between. CDR3 nucleotide sequence: TGTGCCAGCAGTTACCTGGGGGATACGCAGTATTTT. Encoded protein: CASSYLGDTQYF.

This sequence joins TRBV9 and TRBJ2-1, with 12 bases that match TRBD2. Germline loops: CDR1 SGDLS, CDR2 YYNGEE. This CDR3 spans 20 amino acids. V trimming: 0 bases; J trimming: 0 bases; junction bases outside the gene matches: 10. The CDR3 spells CASSVEGLAGWGSSYNEQFF. As DNA, the CDR3 is TGTGCCAGCAGCGTAGAGGGACTAGCGGGCTGGGGAAGCTCCTACAATGAGCAGTTCTTC.

The DNA for the CDR3 is TGTGCCAGTAGTATTACTAGCCTGGCGGATACGCAGTATTTT. Translated, it gives CASSITSLADTQYF. The chain has TRBV19 and TRBJ2-3; the D gene is possibly TRBD2 (6 bases). Between the trimmed V and J ends, which lost 3 bases and 6 bases, there was a span of 13 bases. Germline values: CDR1 LNHDA, CDR2 SQIVND (reference sequence). The CDR3 has 14 amino acids.

The chain has TRBV9 and TRBJ2-6, with D hard to call. Germline CDR1 is SGDLS and CDR2 is YYNGEE. This CDR3 spans 15 amino acids. V was trimmed by 4 bases and J by 0 bases, leaving 8 bases between them. The CDR3 protein is CASSPSFSGANVLTF. The DNA for the CDR3 is TGTGCCAGCAGCCCCTCTTTCTCTGGGGCCAACGTCCTGACTTTC.

The rearrangement joins TRBV27 to TRBJ2-7, with D perhaps TRBD1 (5 bases). Germline CDR1 and CDR2: MNHEY and SMNVEV (reference sequence). This CDR3 has 14 amino acids. Trimming took off 5 bases at V and 5 bases at J, with 16 bases between the two ends. In DNA, the CDR3 is TGTGCCAGCAGTCAAATTTCAGGGTGGCACGAGCAGTACTTC. Amino acids: CASSQISGWHEQYF.

The chain employs TRBV7-8 and TRBJ2-5; 8 positions agree with TRBD2. CDR1 is SGHVS and CDR2 is FQNEAQ in the germline V gene. The CDR3 is 14 amino acids. V dropped 5 bases and J dropped 6; count of bases not matched to a gene: 8. CDR3 sequence (DNA): TGTGCCAGCAGCCCCGAACAGCGGGGGAAGACCCAGTACTTC. It encodes CASSPEQRGKTQYF.